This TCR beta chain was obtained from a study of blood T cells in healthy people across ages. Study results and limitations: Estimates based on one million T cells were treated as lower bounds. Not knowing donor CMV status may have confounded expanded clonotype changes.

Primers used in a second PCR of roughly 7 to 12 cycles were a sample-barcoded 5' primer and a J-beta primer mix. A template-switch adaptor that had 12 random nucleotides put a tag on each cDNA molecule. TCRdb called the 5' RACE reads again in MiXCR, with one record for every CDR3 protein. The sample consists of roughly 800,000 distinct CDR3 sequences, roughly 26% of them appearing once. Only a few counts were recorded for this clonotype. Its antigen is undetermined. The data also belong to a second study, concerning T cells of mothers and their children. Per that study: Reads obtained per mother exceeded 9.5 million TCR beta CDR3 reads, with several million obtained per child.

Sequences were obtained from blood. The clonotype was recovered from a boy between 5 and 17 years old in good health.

The CDR3 is CASSGRTSGGTEWEQYF. The CDR3 DNA is TGTGCCAGCAGTGGACGGACTAGCGGGGGGACGGAGTGGGAGCAGTACTTC. The chain carries TRBV2 and TRBJ2-7, with 14 bases matching TRBD2. With 4 bases clipped from V and 7 bases from J, the junction kept 12 bases outside the gene matches. This CDR3 region has 17 residues. Germline V CDR1 and CDR2: SNHLY, FYNNEI.